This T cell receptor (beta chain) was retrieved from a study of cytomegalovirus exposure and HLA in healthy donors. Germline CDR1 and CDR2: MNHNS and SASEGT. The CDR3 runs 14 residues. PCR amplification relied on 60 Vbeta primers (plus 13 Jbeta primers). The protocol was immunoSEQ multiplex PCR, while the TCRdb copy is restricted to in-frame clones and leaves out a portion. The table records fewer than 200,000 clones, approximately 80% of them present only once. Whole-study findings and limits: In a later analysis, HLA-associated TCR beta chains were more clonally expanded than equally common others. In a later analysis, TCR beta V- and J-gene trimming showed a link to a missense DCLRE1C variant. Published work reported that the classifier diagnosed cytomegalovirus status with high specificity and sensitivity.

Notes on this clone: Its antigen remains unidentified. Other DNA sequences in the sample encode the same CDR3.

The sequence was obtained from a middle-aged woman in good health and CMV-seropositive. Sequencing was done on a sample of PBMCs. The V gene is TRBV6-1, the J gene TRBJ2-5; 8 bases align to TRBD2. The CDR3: CASGEGVGQETQYF. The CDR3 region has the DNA TGTGCTAGCGGGGAGGGAGTGGGCCAAGAGACCCAGTACTTC.